This TCR beta chain emerged from a study of cytomegalovirus exposure and HLA in healthy donors listed by TCRdb under 2017. Regarding the research as a whole: An earlier analysis of some 600 of the donors reported approximately 280 Gb of sequence data and 117 million unique TCR beta sequences obtained from roughly 180 million T cells. Approximately 300 gigabases of sequencing data and around 90 million unique TCR sequences made up an early release that covered around 640 HLA-typed donors. Among the roughly 380 genotyped donors, approximately 77% belonged to the genetic ancestry cluster associated with self-reported Caucasian donors. The study aimed to test whether cataloging public T cell receptors could reveal signatures of past pathogen exposure. Using immunosequencing, the study profiled T cell repertoires from about 610 subjects and related those repertoires to cytomegalovirus serostatus. Besides the first cohort of around 670 subjects, a separate validation cohort made up of 95 to 150 different subjects was used. To predict cytomegalovirus infection status, the study combined high-throughput TCR immunosequencing, statistical association of individual TCRs with disease status, and machine learning. A later analysis re-analyzed previously published TCR beta repertoires from 500 to 700 donors and added high-resolution HLA genotyping to study TCR occurrence patterns. Rather than using new phenotypic data, the later analysis identified candidate immune exposures from TCR beta sequences and from how often those sequences occurred across donors. In an earlier analysis of several hundred of the donors, high-throughput TCR beta sequencing was used to judge whether each TCR beta V gene segment behaved as functional or pseudogenic. Donor age, sex, ethnicity and CMV serostatus were compiled alongside the repertoire data. A later genetic analysis took genome-wide SNP genotypes for about 55% of the roughly 670 donors and used that subset as a discovery cohort. Every discovery cohort repertoire had been produced on one sequencing platform. Class I and class II HLA loci were covered by the typing at four-digit resolution. Typing coverage differed by locus: A, B, C, DRB1 and DQB1 were typed in about 620-640 donors, DQA1 in roughly 510, DPA1 in 600 to 610, and DPB1 in 400 to 480. A handful of DR-DQ haplotypes were handled as single units for association and clustering because linkage in the cohort was strong. Among some 410 genotyped donors of the cohort, an average of around 220,000 unique TCR beta nucleotide sequences was sequenced per donor, of which about 19% were non-productive. Summary of the overall study and its limitations: Roughly uniform sequencing depth across donors was assumed in presence/absence analyses, although this assumption may not hold. A cluster of highly shared sequence variants was judged likely to represent a technical artifact of the sequencing pipeline. In a later analysis, TCR association rates were found to vary across HLA loci, with the most associated TCRs seen for DRB1 alleles and the fewest for HLA-C alleles. The study gave a list of 150 to 200 TCR beta chains associated with cytomegalovirus. Most CMV-associated TCR beta chains appeared to be HLA-restricted in a later analysis, and the HLA associations seemed to be driven largely by CMV exposure. Immune exposure information for the cohort was limited to CMV serostatus. Over 15 rarely observed V segments, including chromosome 9 orphons, were excluded from the earlier analysis of a few hundred of the donors because counts were too low. A further reported finding was that TCR beta sequences accurately predicted the HLA-A and HLA-B alleles for most subjects in the first cohort. Some IMGT-functional V segments, including TRBV6-2 and TRBV6-3, could not be distinguished by the 87-base-pair reads and were therefore excluded. Because HLA typing was missing for some donors at each locus, association tests included only the typed subset. In a later analysis, HLA-associated TCR beta chains were found to be more clonally expanded and to have lower generation probabilities than equally common non-associated chains. The cohort was sequenced for TCR beta chains only, and without alpha or paired-chain data the features that could be detected were limited. In a later genetic analysis, fewer N-insertions in productive TCRs were reported among donors in an Asian-associated ancestry cluster than the 666-donor mean. V-gene and J-gene trimming of TCR beta chains was associated with a missense DCLRE1C variant in a later genetic analysis, and the association was replicated in an independent cohort. It was suggested by the authors that the approach could potentially be generalized to other disease states and immunological phenotypes. When HLA alleles, especially DR and DQ, strongly co-occurred, TCR associations were difficult to assign to individual alleles. Across donors, most TCR sequences were observed very rarely, whereas some public TCRs were present in many individuals. A later analysis reported that several top co-occurrence clusters appeared linked to parvovirus B19, influenza, CMV and Epstein-Barr virus. At a false discovery rate of 0.05, a later analysis linked approximately 18,000 TCR beta sequences to specific HLA alleles. In an earlier analysis of a few hundred of the donors, most TCR beta V segments were observed in productive rearrangements about 90% or about 30% of the time, broadly matching IMGT annotations. Cytomegalovirus status was reported to be diagnosed by the classifier with high specificity and sensitivity in both the original and validation cohorts. In vitro tests confirmed that three of the cytomegalovirus-associated TCR beta chains recognize cytomegalovirus antigens. Correlated functional status among segregating V segments might reflect linkage disequilibrium, but an unknown experimental factor could not be ruled out.

About this clone itself: The specificity of this receptor is unknown. Base qualities are not recorded, but no much larger clone differs from it by a single base.

The library was built by means of the immunoSEQ multiplex PCR assay. For the multiplex PCR, a mixture combining 60 forward primers for TCR Vbeta segments and 13 reverse primers for TCR Jbeta segments was used. A multiplex PCR assay on genomic DNA amplified the CDR3 region of rearranged TCR beta genes. Amplified TCR beta libraries were sequenced as 87-base-pair reads on the Illumina HiSeq System. As for how the authors treated the data: In a later analysis, tens of millions of unique TCR beta chains were counted across the roughly 610 repertoires, and about 9.9 million of these chains were shared by at least two donors. Raw reads were error-corrected and collapsed into unique sequences by a nearest-neighbor algorithm in which closely related sequences were merged to remove PCR and sequencing errors. CDR3 sequences were aligned to IMGT reference sequences to assign V, D and J gene segments. For a sequence to be retained, at least a six-nucleotide match to both a V gene segment and a J gene segment was required. Rearrangements were classified as productive when the CDR3 lacked stop codons and remained in frame with V and J, and all other rearrangements were classified as non-productive. CDR3 was defined by IMGT convention, running from the second conserved V-encoded cysteine to the conserved J-encoded phenylalanine. In an earlier analysis of more than 550 of the donors, sequences lacking an unambiguous match to a single V gene segment were excluded. An earlier analysis of a few hundred of the donors classified V segments as functional when productive rearrangements were above 56.7% and as segregating when the standard deviation between donors was above 5%. A statistical classification framework was built to diagnose cytomegalovirus status from the catalog of TCR beta chain sequences. V and J gene assignment, in a later analysis, came from comparing TCR nucleotide sequences with IMGT/GENE-DB human TR gene sequences. The TCRdist pipeline was used in a later analysis to assign CDR3 sequences and most-parsimonious VDJ recombination scenarios. In a later analysis, each TCR beta chain was defined by its CDR3 amino acid sequence together with its V-gene family, and reads without a unique V-gene family were excluded. As a way to deal with suspected cross-contamination and a sequencing artifact, a later analysis dropped 450 to 700 nucleotide sequences that were highly shared and had low generation probability. In a later analysis, a clonal expansion index was calculated for each public chain from normalized within-repertoire ranks of inferred template counts. A later analysis computed generation probabilities with a VDJ recombination model fitted to out-of-frame rearrangements, and checked the results against IGoR. A later analysis scored TCR-TCR, TCR-HLA and TCR-CMV co-occurrence with hypergeometric tests, applying a repertoire-size bias correction to TCR pairs. To estimate false discovery rates, a later analysis permuted the HLA or CMV assignments 20 times. In a later analysis, co-occurring TCRs were grouped with DBSCAN, and TCRdist sequence similarity was added when clustering was performed within HLA-allele-positive subsets. Co-occurrence clustering excluded repertoires with fewer than 30,000 or more than 120,000 public chains, plus five with anomalous nucleotide sharing. TCRdb provides this immuneACCESS table in a form limited to in-frame rearrangements. Some clones are lacking; in checked studies, under half of them reflect an unresolved V gene, and why the rest are absent is not known. V, J and clone size are taken as reported in that table, and D and trimming were inferred from the DNA itself. The sample contains approximately 150,000 clones, approximately 80% of them found a single time. Around 4.8% of the sample goes to the ten largest clones.

The CDR3, from cysteine to phenylalanine, totals 14 residues. Only the CDR3 DNA stays, 42 bases, in frame from base 1. V lost 4 bases and J lost 2 bases; the stretch between them is 11 bases long. CDR1 and CDR2 are read off the germline V gene as MNHEY and SVGAGI. The cohort comprised 666 healthy bone marrow donors. All cohort members were sampled while nominally healthy, although unrecorded immune exposures were likely present. The donor tested CMV seronegative and was one of the 352 seronegative cohort members. A peripheral blood sample was collected from each donor, and TCR beta sequencing was performed on peripheral blood mononuclear cells. Genomic DNA extraction from the blood cell samples was performed with the Qiagen DNeasy Blood Extraction Kit.

The chain is made from TRBV6-5 and TRBJ1-2; TRBD1 is possibly the D segment (5 matching bases). This TCR was recovered from a man between 18 and 29 years old in good health and CMV-seronegative. The sequenced sample was PBMCs. DNA sequence: TGTGCCAGCAGTTTTAGGGCAGGGAACTATGGCTACACCTTC. Its amino acids are CASSFRAGNYGYTF.